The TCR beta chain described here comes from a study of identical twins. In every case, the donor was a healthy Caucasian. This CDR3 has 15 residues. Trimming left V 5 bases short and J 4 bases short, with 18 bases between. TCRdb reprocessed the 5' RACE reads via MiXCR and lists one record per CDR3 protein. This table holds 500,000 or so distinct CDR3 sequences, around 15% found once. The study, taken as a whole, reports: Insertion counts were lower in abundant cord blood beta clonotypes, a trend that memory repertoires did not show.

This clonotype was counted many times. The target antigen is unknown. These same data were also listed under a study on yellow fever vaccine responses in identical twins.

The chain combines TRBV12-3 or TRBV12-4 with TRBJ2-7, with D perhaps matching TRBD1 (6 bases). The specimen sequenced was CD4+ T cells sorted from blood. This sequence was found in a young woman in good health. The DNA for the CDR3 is TGTGCCAGCAGTCGTCTGGAGGCAGGGGTGTACGAGCAGTACTTC. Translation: CASSRLEAGVYEQYF.